A single sample is the source of the 2 T cell receptor beta chains below, sequenced in a study of shared clonotypes between healthy human individuals. The method was immunoSEQ multiplex PCR; TCRdb's version includes in-frame clones alone and lacks a portion of them. The sample lists approximately 2,000,000 clones, 90% to 95% occurring once. CD8 cells regarded as naive lacked CD45RO, were positively chosen for CCR7, and omitted terminally differentiated effector memory CD45RA+ cells. The sequenced sample was naive CD8+ T cells from PBMCs. The receptor source for this set is a young man in good health. Some clones in this sample may be carry-over from other donors' samples.

V gene TRBV25-1 combines with J gene TRBJ2-1; the D gene could be TRBD1 or TRBD2 (6 bases each). V lost 5 bases and J lost 5, with 22 bases in between. The CDR3 length is 17 residues. Germline loops: CDR1 MGHDK, CDR2 SYGVNS. CDR3 bases: TGTGCCAGCAGTTTAACATTCGGGGGCGCGGTCCACAATGAGCAGTTCTTC. Its protein product is CASSLTFGGAVHNEQFF.

The rearrangement links TRBV14 to TRBJ1-5; D remains unclear. The CDR3 has 12 amino acids. CDR1 is SGHDN, CDR2 FVKESK, per germline. V gave up 2 bases and J gave up 6 bases, with 5 bases separating them. The DNA of the CDR3 is TGTGCCAGCAGCCAAACAACTCAGCCCCAGCATTTT. Its translation is CASSQTTQPQHF.